The 9 T cell receptor beta chains presented below share a single source sample, sequenced in a study of metastatic and nonmetastatic thyroid tumors. TCRdb reprocessed the PCR reads via MiXCR. The sample has 15,000 to 20,000 clones, under 30% seen once. Every patient underwent thyroid surgery untreated. The sequenced material came from adjacent normal tissue. The receptors were sampled from a female donor with papillary thyroid cancer or a benign thyroid nodule (not recorded which). Some clones in this sample may be carry-over from other donors' samples.

In its sample, this clone is medium-sized. V gene TRBV4-2 combines with J gene TRBJ2-7; 13 bases are a match to TRBD2. The CDR3 consists of 16 residues. Germline CDR1 and CDR2: LGHNA and YNFKEQ. V lost 3 bases, J lost 7 bases, and 9 bases stayed unmatched. The CDR3 sequence: CASSHTLAGGLGEQYF. CDR3 sequence (DNA): TGTGCCAGCAGCCACACACTAGCGGGAGGGCTCGGGGAGCAGTACTTC.

This clone was seen at least ten times. The chain has TRBV6-1 and TRBJ2-7; possibly TRBD1 for D (6 bases). V lost 5 bases and J lost 3, with 17 bases in between. The CDR3 length is 15 residues. Germline V CDR1 and CDR2: MNHNS, SASEGT. This CDR3 reads CASSLGTGTIYEQYF. The CDR3, as DNA: TGTGCCAGCAGTTTGGGAACAGGGACCATCTACGAGCAGTACTTC.

The rearrangement uses TRBV7-6 and TRBJ1-2; TRBD1 might be the D (6 bases). The CDR3 sequence is 16 residues long. The V end lost 5 bases, the J end lost 2 bases, and 18 bases lay between the germline ends. Germline V gives CDR1 SGHVS, CDR2 FNYEAQ. As DNA, the CDR3 is TGTGCCAGCAGCCCCAGTGAGGGGGACGGGAACTATGGCTACACCTTC. Its protein is CASSPSEGDGNYGYTF.

The V and J genes are TRBV5-5 and TRBJ2-7; 8 bases align to TRBD1. CDR3 length equals 15 residues. Germline CDR1 and CDR2: SGHKS and YYEKEE (reference sequence). With V trimmed by 5 bases and J by 5 bases, 12 bases remained unmatched. The CDR3 reads CASSVGWTGRDEQYF. In nucleotides, the CDR3 is TGTGCCAGCAGTGTTGGCTGGACAGGGCGCGACGAGCAGTACTTC.

This clone appeared a few times. At the DNA level, this CDR3 is encoded by other sequences in the same sample as well. This chain links TRBV10-3 with TRBJ1-5, with D perhaps TRBD1 (5 bases). V was trimmed by 8 bases and J by 0 bases, leaving 11 bases between them. Germline V lookup: CDR1 ENHRY, CDR2 SYGVKD. The CDR3 sequence is 14 residues long. The CDR3 is CAIGTGDSNQPQHF. In DNA, the CDR3 is TGTGCCATCGGAACAGGTGATAGCAATCAGCCCCAGCATTTT.

Only a few counts were recorded for this clone. The chain has TRBV12-3 or TRBV12-4 and TRBJ2-1; D might be TRBD2 (5 bases). The CDR3 is made up of 15 amino acids. The V end was cut by 0 bases, the J end by 8 bases, with 14 bases between. CDR3: CASSLAGVSGDEQFF. The CDR3 region has the DNA TGTGCCAGCAGTTTAGCGGGAGTTTCAGGAGATGAGCAGTTCTTC.

J is TRBJ2-1 and V is TRBV11-1; D possibly corresponds to TRBD2 (5 bases). The CDR3 sequence is 16 residues long. Germline CDR1 and CDR2: SGHAT and FQDESV (reference sequence). Trimming took off 5 bases at V and 7 bases at J, with 21 bases between the two ends. The CDR3 spells CASSLTRGSVGNEQFF. In DNA, the CDR3 is TGTGCCAGCAGCCTCACTAGAGGGTCCGTCGGAAATGAGCAGTTCTTC.

J is TRBJ1-1 and V is TRBV24-1; D possibly corresponds to TRBD1 (5 bases). Germline V gives CDR1 KGHDR, CDR2 SFDVKD. Between the trimmed V and J ends, which lost 7 bases and 6 bases, there was a span of 14 bases. The CDR3 contains 13 residues. CDR3 residues: CATRSGSRPEAFF. In DNA, the CDR3 is TGTGCCACCAGGTCAGGGTCGCGTCCTGAAGCTTTCTTT.

Relative to its sample, this clone is large. The gene calls are TRBV2 and TRBJ1-5; the match to TRBD1 covers 7 bases. J was trimmed by 3 bases and V by 4 bases; bases with no gene match: 6. Germline-derived CDR1 and CDR2 are SNHLY and FYNNEI. The CDR3 extends over 15 amino acids. CDR3 sequence reads: CASSGGDSYNQPQHF. The CDR3 DNA is TGTGCCAGCAGTGGGGGGGACAGCTACAATCAGCCCCAGCATTTT.